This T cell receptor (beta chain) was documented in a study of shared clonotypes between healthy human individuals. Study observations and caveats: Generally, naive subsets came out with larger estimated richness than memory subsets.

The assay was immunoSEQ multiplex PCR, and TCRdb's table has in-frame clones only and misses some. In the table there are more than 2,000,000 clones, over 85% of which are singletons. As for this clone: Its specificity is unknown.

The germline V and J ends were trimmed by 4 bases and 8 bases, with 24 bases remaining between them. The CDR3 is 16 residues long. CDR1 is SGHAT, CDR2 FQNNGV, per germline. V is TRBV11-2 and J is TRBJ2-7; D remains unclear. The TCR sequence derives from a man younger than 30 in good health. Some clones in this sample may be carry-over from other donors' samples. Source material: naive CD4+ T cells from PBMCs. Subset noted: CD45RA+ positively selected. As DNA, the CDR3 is TGTGCCAGCAGCTCCTCTGCGGTGGCCCCCGCTACACAGCAGTACTTC. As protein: CASSSSAVAPATQQYF.